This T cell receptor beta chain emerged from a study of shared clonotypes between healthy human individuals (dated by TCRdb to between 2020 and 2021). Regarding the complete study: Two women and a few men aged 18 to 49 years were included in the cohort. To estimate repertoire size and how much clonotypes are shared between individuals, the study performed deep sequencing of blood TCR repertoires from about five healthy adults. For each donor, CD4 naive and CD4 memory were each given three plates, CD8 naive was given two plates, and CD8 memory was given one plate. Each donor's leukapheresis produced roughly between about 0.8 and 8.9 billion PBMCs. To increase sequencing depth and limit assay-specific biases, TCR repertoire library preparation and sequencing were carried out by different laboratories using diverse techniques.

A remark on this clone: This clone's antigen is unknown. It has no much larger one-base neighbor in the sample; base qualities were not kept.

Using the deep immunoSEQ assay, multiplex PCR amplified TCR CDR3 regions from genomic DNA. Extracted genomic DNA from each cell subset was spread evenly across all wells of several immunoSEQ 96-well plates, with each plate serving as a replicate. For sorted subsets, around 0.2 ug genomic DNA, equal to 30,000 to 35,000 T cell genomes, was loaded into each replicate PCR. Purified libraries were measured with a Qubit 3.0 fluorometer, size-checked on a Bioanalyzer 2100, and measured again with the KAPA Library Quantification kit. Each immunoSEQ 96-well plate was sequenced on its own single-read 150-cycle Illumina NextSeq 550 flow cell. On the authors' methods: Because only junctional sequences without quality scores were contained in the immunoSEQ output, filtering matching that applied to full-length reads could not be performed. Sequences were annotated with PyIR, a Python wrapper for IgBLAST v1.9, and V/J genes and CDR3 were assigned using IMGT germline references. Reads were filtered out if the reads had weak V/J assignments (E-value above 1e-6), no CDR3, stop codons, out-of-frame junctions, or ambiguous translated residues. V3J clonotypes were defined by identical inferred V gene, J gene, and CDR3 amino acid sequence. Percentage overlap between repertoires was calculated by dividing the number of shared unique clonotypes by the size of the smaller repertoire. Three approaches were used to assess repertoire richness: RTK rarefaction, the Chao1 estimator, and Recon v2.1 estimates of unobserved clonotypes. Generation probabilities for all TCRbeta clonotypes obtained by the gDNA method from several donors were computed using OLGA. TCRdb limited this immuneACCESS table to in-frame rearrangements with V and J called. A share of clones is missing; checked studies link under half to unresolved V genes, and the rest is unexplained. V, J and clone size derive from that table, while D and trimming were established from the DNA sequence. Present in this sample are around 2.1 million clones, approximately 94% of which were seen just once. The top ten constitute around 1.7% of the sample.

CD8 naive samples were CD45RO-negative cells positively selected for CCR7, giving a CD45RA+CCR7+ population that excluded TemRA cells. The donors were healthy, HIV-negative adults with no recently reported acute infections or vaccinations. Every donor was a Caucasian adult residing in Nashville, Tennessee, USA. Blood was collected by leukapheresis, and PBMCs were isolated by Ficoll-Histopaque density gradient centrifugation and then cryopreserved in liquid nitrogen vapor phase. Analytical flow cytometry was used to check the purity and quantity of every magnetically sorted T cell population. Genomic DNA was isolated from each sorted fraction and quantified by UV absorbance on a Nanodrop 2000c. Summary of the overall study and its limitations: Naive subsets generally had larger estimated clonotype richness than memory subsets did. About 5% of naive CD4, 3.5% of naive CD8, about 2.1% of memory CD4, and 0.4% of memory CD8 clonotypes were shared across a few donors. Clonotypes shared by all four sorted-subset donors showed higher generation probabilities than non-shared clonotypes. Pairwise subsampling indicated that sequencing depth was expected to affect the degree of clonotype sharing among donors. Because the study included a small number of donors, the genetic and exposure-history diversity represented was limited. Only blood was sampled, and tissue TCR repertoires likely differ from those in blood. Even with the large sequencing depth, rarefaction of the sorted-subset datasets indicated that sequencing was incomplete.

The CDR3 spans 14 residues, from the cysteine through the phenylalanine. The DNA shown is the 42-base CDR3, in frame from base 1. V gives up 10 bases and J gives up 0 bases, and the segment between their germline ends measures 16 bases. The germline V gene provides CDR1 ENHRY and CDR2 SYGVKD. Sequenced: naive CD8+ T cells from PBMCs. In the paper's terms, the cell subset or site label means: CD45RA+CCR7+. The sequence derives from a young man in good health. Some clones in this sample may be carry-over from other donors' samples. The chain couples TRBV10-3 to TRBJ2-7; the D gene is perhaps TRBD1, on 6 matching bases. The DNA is TGTGCCAGCCCCCAGGGGCTAAGCTCCTACGAGCAGTACTTC. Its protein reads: CASPQGLSSYEQYF.